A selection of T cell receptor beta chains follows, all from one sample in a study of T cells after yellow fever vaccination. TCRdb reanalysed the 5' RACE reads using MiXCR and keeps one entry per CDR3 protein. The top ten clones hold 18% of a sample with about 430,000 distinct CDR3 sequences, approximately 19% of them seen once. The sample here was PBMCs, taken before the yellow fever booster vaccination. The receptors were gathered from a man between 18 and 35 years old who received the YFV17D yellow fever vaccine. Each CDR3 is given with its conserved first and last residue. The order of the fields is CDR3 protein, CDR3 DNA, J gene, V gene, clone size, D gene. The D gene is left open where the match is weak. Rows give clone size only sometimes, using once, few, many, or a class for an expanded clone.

CDR3aa: CASGTTPHTGELFF
CDR3nt: TGTGCCAGCGGGACAACTCCCCACACCGGGGAGCTGTTTTTT
j_gene: TRBJ2-2
v_gene: TRBV28
abundance: few
d_gene: .

CDR3aa: CASGLSGTSSYEQYF
CDR3nt: TGTGCTAGTGGTTTGTCCGGGACGTCCTCCTACGAGCAGTACTTC
j_gene: TRBJ2-7
v_gene: TRBV12-5
abundance: few
d_gene: .

CDR3aa: CASSQLPTGNSPLHF
CDR3nt: TGCGCCAGCAGCCAACTCCCGACAGGGAATTCACCCCTCCACTTT
j_gene: TRBJ1-6
v_gene: TRBV4-3
abundance: few
d_gene: TRBD1

CDR3aa: CSARDRGYRTDTQYF
CDR3nt: TGCAGTGCTAGAGATCGAGGCTACCGCACAGATACGCAGTATTTT
j_gene: TRBJ2-3
v_gene: TRBV20-1
abundance: few
d_gene: .

CDR3aa: CASSARDTGELFF
CDR3nt: TGTGCCAGCAGTGCCAGGGATACCGGGGAGCTGTTTTTT
j_gene: TRBJ2-2
v_gene: TRBV2
abundance: .
d_gene: .

CDR3aa: CASRAGTGVFRTDTQYF
CDR3nt: TGTGCCAGCCGGGCCGGGACAGGGGTTTTCCGCACAGATACGCAGTATTTT
j_gene: TRBJ2-3
v_gene: TRBV6-6
abundance: .
d_gene: TRBD1

CDR3aa: CASSLPDLNEKLFF
CDR3nt: TGTGCCAGCTCACTCCCGGACCTTAATGAAAAACTGTTTTTT
j_gene: TRBJ1-4
v_gene: TRBV18
abundance: .
d_gene: .

CDR3aa: CASSLGAPPNTGELFF
CDR3nt: TGTGCCAGCAGCTTAGGAGCTCCCCCGAACACCGGGGAGCTGTTTTTT
j_gene: TRBJ2-2
v_gene: TRBV7-9
abundance: few
d_gene: .

CDR3aa: CASSFSQWNEQFF
CDR3nt: TGTGCCAGCAGCTTCTCTCAGTGGAATGAGCAGTTCTTC
j_gene: TRBJ2-1
v_gene: TRBV7-9
abundance: many
d_gene: .

CDR3aa: CSARASGGAGGTDTQYF
CDR3nt: TGCAGTGCTAGGGCTAGCGGGGGGGCCGGGGGCACAGATACGCAGTATTTT
j_gene: TRBJ2-3
v_gene: TRBV20-1
abundance: few
d_gene: TRBD2

CDR3aa: CSVAPTSGTGVDNEQFF
CDR3nt: TGCAGCGTTGCACCAACCTCCGGGACAGGGGTGGACAATGAGCAGTTCTTC
j_gene: TRBJ2-1
v_gene: TRBV29-1
abundance: few
d_gene: TRBD1

CDR3aa: CASRRESFEKLFF
CDR3nt: TGTGCCAGCAGGAGGGAGTCTTTTGAAAAACTGTTTTTT
j_gene: TRBJ1-4
v_gene: TRBV2
abundance: .
d_gene: .

CDR3aa: CASSLRFSQGGEKLFF
CDR3nt: TGCGCCAGCAGCTTGAGGTTCTCGCAGGGCGGTGAAAAACTGTTTTTT
j_gene: TRBJ1-4
v_gene: TRBV5-1
abundance: few
d_gene: .

CDR3aa: CATLLDRGNEQFF
CDR3nt: TGTGCCACCCTGCTGGACAGGGGCAATGAGCAGTTCTTC
j_gene: TRBJ2-1
v_gene: TRBV10-3
abundance: few
d_gene: TRBD1

CDR3aa: CASSLWVRGPEDTQYF
CDR3nt: TGTGCCAGCAGCCTATGGGTCCGGGGGCCTGAAGATACGCAGTATTTT
j_gene: TRBJ2-3
v_gene: TRBV6-2/TRBV6-3
abundance: few
d_gene: .

CDR3aa: CASSGFGTGAYGYTF
CDR3nt: TGTGCCAGCAGTGGGTTCGGGACAGGGGCCTATGGCTACACCTTC
j_gene: TRBJ1-2
v_gene: TRBV12-3/TRBV12-4
abundance: .
d_gene: TRBD1

CDR3aa: CATSDVRGTAGELFF
CDR3nt: TGTGCCACCAGTGACGTCCGGGGGACGGCCGGGGAGCTGTTTTTT
j_gene: TRBJ2-2
v_gene: TRBV24-1
abundance: .
d_gene: .

CDR3aa: CASSREGQPLSDTQYF
CDR3nt: TGCGCCAGCAGCCGCGAGGGACAGCCCTTGTCGGATACGCAGTATTTT
j_gene: TRBJ2-3
v_gene: TRBV4-1
abundance: .
d_gene: TRBD1

CDR3aa: CASSLGTAGSRANVLTF
CDR3nt: TGTGCCAGCAGCCTCGGGACAGCGGGATCTCGGGCCAACGTCCTGACTTTC
j_gene: TRBJ2-6
v_gene: TRBV6-5
abundance: few
d_gene: .

CDR3aa: CASSSTLEISNQPQHF
CDR3nt: TGTGCCAGCAGTTCTACTCTGGAGATTAGCAATCAGCCCCAGCATTTT
j_gene: TRBJ1-5
v_gene: TRBV7-8
abundance: .
d_gene: .

CDR3aa: CASSRQGAGTGELFF
CDR3nt: TGTGCCAGCAGCAGACAGGGGGCAGGAACCGGGGAGCTGTTTTTT
j_gene: TRBJ2-2
v_gene: TRBV12-3/TRBV12-4
abundance: few
d_gene: TRBD1

CDR3aa: CSAEGSNQPQHF
CDR3nt: TGCAGTGCTGAGGGCAGCAATCAGCCCCAGCATTTT
j_gene: TRBJ1-5
v_gene: TRBV20-1
abundance: many
d_gene: .

CDR3aa: CSARARSSGGETQYF
CDR3nt: TGCAGTGCTAGAGCGCGATCTAGCGGGGGAGAGACCCAGTACTTC
j_gene: TRBJ2-5
v_gene: TRBV20-1
abundance: .
d_gene: TRBD2

CDR3aa: CSATLYWGEANEQFF
CDR3nt: TGCAGTGCCACCCTTTATTGGGGGGAAGCGAATGAGCAGTTCTTC
j_gene: TRBJ2-1
v_gene: TRBV20-1
abundance: few
d_gene: .

CDR3aa: CASREGLSTNEKLFF
CDR3nt: TGTGCCAGCAGGGAGGGATTAAGCACTAATGAAAAACTGTTTTTT
j_gene: TRBJ1-4
v_gene: TRBV7-9
abundance: .
d_gene: .

CDR3aa: CASSSGQGATMNTEAFF
CDR3nt: TGTGCCAGCAGTTCGGGACAGGGGGCAACGATGAACACTGAAGCTTTCTTT
j_gene: TRBJ1-1
v_gene: TRBV27
abundance: .
d_gene: TRBD1

CDR3aa: CASSDRAYYNEQFF
CDR3nt: TGTGCCAGCAGTGACAGGGCCTACTACAATGAGCAGTTCTTC
j_gene: TRBJ2-1
v_gene: TRBV7-9
abundance: .
d_gene: TRBD1

CDR3aa: CASSQRTSGSNTGELFF
CDR3nt: TGCGCCAGCAGCCAGAGGACTAGCGGCTCGAACACCGGGGAGCTGTTTTTT
j_gene: TRBJ2-2
v_gene: TRBV4-3
abundance: many
d_gene: TRBD2